This T cell receptor (beta chain) was profiled in a study of blood T cell repertoires in COVID-19. Study-wide background: Sources were T cells, B-cell-depleted T cells, or PBMCs; the material itself was cDNA or gDNA.

Methods used by the authors: Quantification of nucleated cells was approximated via reference gene primer amplification. Data came from immunoSEQ multiplex PCR; TCRdb stores just in-frame clones and leaves some out. The DNA gave D and trimming, while V, J and clone size come from that table. The sample carries about 20,000 clones, approximately 89% recorded once. This TCR came from a human donor in a cohort sampled during active COVID-19. The sample comprised peripheral blood.

The DNA of the CDR3 is TGTGCCAGTAGTATTCGACAGGGCACTGAAGCTTTCTTT. Its translation is CASSIRQGTEAFF. The V and J genes are TRBV19 and TRBJ1-1; TRBD1 aligns across 7 bases. Trimming removed 3 bases from V and 4 bases from J; junction bases left unmatched: 2. The CDR3 totals 13 residues. In germline, CDR1 is LNHDA, CDR2 SQIVND (reference sequence).